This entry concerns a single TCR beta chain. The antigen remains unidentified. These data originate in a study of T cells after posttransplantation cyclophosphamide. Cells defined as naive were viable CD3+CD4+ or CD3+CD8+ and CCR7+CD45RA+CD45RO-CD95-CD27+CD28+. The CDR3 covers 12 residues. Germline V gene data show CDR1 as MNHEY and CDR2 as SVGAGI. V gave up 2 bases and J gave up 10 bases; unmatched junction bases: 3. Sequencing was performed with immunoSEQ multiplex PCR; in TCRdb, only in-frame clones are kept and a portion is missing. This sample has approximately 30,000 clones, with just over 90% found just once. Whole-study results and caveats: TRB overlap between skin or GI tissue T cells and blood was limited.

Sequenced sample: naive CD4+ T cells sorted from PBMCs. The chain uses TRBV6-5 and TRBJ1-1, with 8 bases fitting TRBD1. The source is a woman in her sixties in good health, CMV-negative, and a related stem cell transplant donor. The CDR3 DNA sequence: TGTGCCAGCAGTTACAGCAGGGGGCGAGCTTTCTTT. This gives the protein CASSYSRGRAFF.